The 20 T cell receptor beta chains given below trace back to one sample, sequenced in a study of blood T cells in healthy people across ages. Through a sample-barcoded 5' primer and a J-beta primer mix, a second PCR was run for roughly 7 to 12 cycles. One entry per CDR3 protein results from TCRdb running MiXCR on the 5' RACE reads. This table holds 1.4 million or so distinct CDR3 sequences, around 40% found once. The specimen sequenced was blood. The receptor set was obtained from a woman under 30 in good health.

CDR3 sequence (DNA): TGTGCCAGCAGCCAACAACGATTAAAAAACAATGAGCAGTTCTTC. Protein product: CASSQQRLKNNEQFF. The genes are TRBV3-1 and TRBJ2-1, with unresolved D. V shed 2 bases and J shed 5 bases, with 13 bases lying between them. Germline CDR1 LGHDT, CDR2 YNNKEL (reference sequence). This CDR3 contains 15 residues.

As to this clonotype: One end of the junction fails to match germline, which may point to a read error. The gene calls are TRBV6-6 and TRBJ2-3, with a possible D match to TRBD2 (7 bases). Looked up from germline, CDR1 is MNHNY and CDR2 is SVGAGI (reference sequence). This CDR3 has 16 residues. This chain's CDR3 is CASGRAGDKSTDTRYF. CDR3 DNA: TGTGCCAGCGGGCGCGCGGGGGACAAAAGCACAGATACGCGGTATTTT.

This clonotype has a handful of counts. Given a much more abundant clone one base away, this may be a read error. The chain recombines TRBV25-1 with TRBJ2-1, with a possible D match to TRBD2 (5 bases). The J call may be in error: the DNA end matches TRBJ2-7 better. In germline, CDR1 is MGHDK, CDR2 SYGVNS. The CDR3 consists of 17 residues. This CDR3 is CASSESGLGSADNEQYF. CDR3 sequence (DNA): TGTGCCAGCAGTGAATCGGGCCTTGGGAGCGCAGACAATGAGCAGTACTTC.

This clonotype was recorded a few times. The V call is TRBV6-2 or TRBV6-3, the J call TRBJ1-2; no reliable D call. In germline, CDR1 is MNHEY, CDR2 SVGEGT. This CDR3 is built from 16 residues. The V end lost 0 bases, the J end lost 0 bases, and 11 bases lay between the germline ends. CDR3 loop: CASSYSVGRANYGYTF. CDR3 DNA: TGTGCCAGCAGTTACTCGGTGGGCAGAGCTAACTATGGCTACACCTTC.

The chain has TRBV7-3 and TRBJ2-5; 11 bases are a match to TRBD2. The CDR3 has 15 residues. CDR1 and CDR2 (germline): SGHTA, FQGTGA. V gave up 5 bases and J gave up 11 bases; unmatched junction bases: 13. The CDR3 reads CASSRLAGYYNEQYF. The CDR3, as DNA: TGTGCCAGCAGCCGACTAGCGGGATACTACAATGAGCAGTACTTC. Filled out from reference TRBV7-3 and TRBJ2-5, the complete variable domain reads GAGVSQTPSNKVTEKGKYVELRCDPISGHTALYWYRQSLGQGPEFLIYFQGTGAADDSGLPNDRFFAVRPEGSVSTLKIQRTERGDSAVYLCASSRLAGYYNEQYFGPGTRLLVL.

The CDR3 nucleotides are TGTGCCAGCAGTTGGAGGGCCCTAGGAAACATTCAGTACTTC. It translates to CASSWRALGNIQYF. This chain connects TRBV12-3 or TRBV12-4 to TRBJ2-4; the D gene is possibly TRBD2 (6 bases). The CDR3 length is 14 residues. Trimming took off 4 bases at V and 6 bases at J, with 13 bases between the two ends.

This clonotype was counted only a few times. The CDR3 reads CASSNPGTYEQYF. For the CDR3, the DNA is TGCGCCAGCAGTAATCCCGGGACCTACGAGCAGTACTTC. The chain employs TRBV5-1 and TRBJ2-7, with D possibly TRBD2 on 5 matching bases. Germline V gene sequence: CDR1 SGHRS, CDR2 YFSETQ. The V end was cut by 5 bases, the J end by 2 bases, with 11 bases between. The CDR3 is 13 amino acids.

The genes are TRBV20-1 and TRBJ2-1, with D unclear. The CDR3 is 14 amino acids. Germline values: CDR1 DFQATT, CDR2 SNEGSKA (reference sequence). The V end lost 3 bases, the J end lost 2 bases, and 11 bases lay between the germline ends. Written as DNA, the CDR3 is TGCAGTGCTAGTAGACTGGCGCCCTACAATGAGCAGTTCTTC. Translating it yields CSASRLAPYNEQFF.

This clonotype was seen repeatedly, ten times or more. The gene calls are TRBV6-2 or TRBV6-3 and TRBJ2-7, with 10 bases that match TRBD2. CDR1 is MNHEY, CDR2 SVGEGT, per germline. With V trimmed by 5 bases and J by 2 bases, 3 bases remained unmatched. The CDR3 loop spans 14 amino acids. CDR3: CASSAGTSAYEQYF. In DNA, the CDR3 is TGTGCCAGCAGTGCCGGGACTAGCGCCTACGAGCAGTACTTC.

This clonotype was detected a few times. The V call is TRBV11-2, the J call TRBJ2-1; TRBD2 agrees at 8 bases. V trimming: 2 bases; J trimming: 4 bases; junction bases outside the gene matches: 1. The CDR3 has 14 amino acids. Per the germline V gene, CDR1 is SGHAT and CDR2 is FQNNGV. CDR3 sequence (DNA): TGTGCCAGCAGCTTAATAGCGGGGTACAATGAGCAGTTCTTC. This encodes CASSLIAGYNEQFF.

The rearrangement uses TRBV20-1 and TRBJ1-5; the D gene is possibly TRBD1 (5 bases). CDR3 length: 14 amino acids. Germline V CDR1 and CDR2: DFQATT, SNEGSKA (reference sequence). V lost 4 bases to trimming and J lost 1 base, with 11 bases between them. The CDR3 DNA reads TGCAGTGCTAACCAGGGTGGGAGCAATCAGCCCCAGCATTTT. It codes for CSANQGGSNQPQHF.

J is TRBJ2-5 and V is TRBV6-5; 8 nucleotides align to TRBD2. The J call is in doubt because the DNA end fits TRBJ2-7 better. The CDR3 runs to 16 residues. Germline V gene sequence: CDR1 MNHEY, CDR2 SVGAGI. CDR3 sequence reads: CASSYSGSGRRVEQYF. Written as DNA, the CDR3 is TGTGCCAGCAGTTACTCTGGAAGCGGGAGACGCGTCGAGCAGTACTTC.

Remarks on this clonotype: Since no conserved phenylalanine or tryptophan closes the CDR3, a read error is the likely cause. The V gene is TRBV6-6, the J gene TRBJ1-2; no firm D call. Trimming stripped 5 bases from V and 5 bases from J, with 12 bases between. The CDR3 consists of 13 residues. Germline CDR1 and CDR2: MNHNY and SVGAGI (reference sequence). CDR3 nucleotides: TGTGCCAGCAGTGCCAACCCAATATATGGCTACACCCTC. Translating gives CASSANPIYGYTL.

Regarding this clonotype: Relative to the germline gene, one junction end is altered; a read error may explain this. This sequence joins TRBV9 and TRBJ1-2, with a possible D match to TRBD1 (6 bases). The CDR3 is 17 residues long. Germline CDR1 reads SGDLS; CDR2 reads YYNGEE. CDR3 sequence reads: CAGSSVTQGPPDYGYTF. CDR3 nucleotide sequence: TGTGCCGGCAGCTCGGTCACCCAGGGGCCTCCGGACTATGGCTACACCTTC.

V usage is TRBV9 and J usage is TRBJ2-5; TRBD1 matches at 7 bases. The DNA end favors TRBJ2-7, so the J call may be wrong. The length of the CDR3 is 15 residues. The germline CDR1 and CDR2 sequences are SGDLS and YYNGEE. Here the CDR3 DNA reads TGTGCCAGCAGCATCTACCCAGACAGGGTCCACGAGCAGTACTTC. Its translation: CASSIYPDRVHEQYF.

The rearrangement joins TRBV29-1 to TRBJ2-3; D may match TRBD1 or TRBD2 (6 bases each). The V end lost 4 bases, the J end lost 0 bases, and 20 bases lay between the germline ends. Germline V gene data show CDR1 as SQVTM and CDR2 as ANQGSEA. The CDR3 consists of 17 residues. The chain's CDR3 is CSVAGQLTSTSTDTQYF. CDR3 nucleotides: TGCAGCGTTGCCGGACAGCTAACTAGCACTAGCACAGATACGCAGTATTTT.

The DNA for the CDR3 is TGTGCCAGCACTGGGACTACTTATTACAATGAGCAGTTCTTC. Its translation: CASTGTTYYNEQFF. The rearrangement links TRBV6-2 or TRBV6-3 to TRBJ2-1, with TRBD2 matching over 7 bases. With V trimmed by 7 bases and J by 4 bases, 7 bases remained unmatched. Germline-derived CDR1 and CDR2 are MNHEY and SVGEGT. The CDR3 has 14 amino acids.

The chain combines TRBV12-3 or TRBV12-4 with TRBJ2-1; D might be TRBD2 (6 bases). This CDR3 has 14 residues. Trimming took off 4 bases at V and 13 bases at J, with 20 bases between the two ends. CDR3 sequence reads: CASSWRGLQETQFF. CDR3 nucleotides: TGTGCCAGCAGTTGGCGGGGCCTGCAAGAGACCCAGTTCTTC.

This clonotype was recorded a few times. The V gene is TRBV4-3, the J gene TRBJ1-2; D gene uncertain. Per the germline V gene, CDR1 is LGHNA and CDR2 is YSLEER. V was trimmed by 2 bases and J by 2 bases, leaving 12 bases between them. The CDR3 sequence is 15 residues long. The CDR3 DNA is TGCGCCAGCAGCCAATGGGTACATCAGAACTATGGCTACACCTTC. The encoded protein is CASSQWVHQNYGYTF.

This chain joins TRBV2 and TRBJ2-2, with D perhaps matching TRBD1 (5 bases). Trimming stripped 7 bases from V and 4 bases from J, with 13 bases between. This CDR3 has 14 amino acids. The germline V gene has CDR1 SNHLY and CDR2 FYNNEI. The CDR3: CASMARVATGELFF. The CDR3 DNA is TGTGCCAGCATGGCCAGGGTGGCCACCGGGGAGCTGTTTTTT.